A selection of T cell receptor beta chains follows, all from one sample in a study of T cells in Graves' hyperthyroidism and ophthalmopathy. TCRdb reprocessed the multiplex PCR reads with MiXCR, giving one entry per CDR3 protein. This sample has 700,000 to 950,000 distinct CDR3 sequences, with under 45% found just once. Material for sequencing was blood. The receptors originated from a woman aged 40 to 50 with Graves' hyperthyroidism. The CDR3 runs from the conserved cysteine through the conserved F or W. A D gene is named only where the DNA matches it firmly. The listing skips clone size in some rows; elsewhere it reads once, few, many or a size class.

j_gene | d_gene | abundance | v_gene | CDR3aa | CDR3nt
TRBJ2-5 | NA | few | TRBV20-1 | CSARDFILTKGETQYF | TGCAGTGCTAGAGATTTTATCCTGACCAAAGGAGAGACCCAGTACTTC
TRBJ2-7 | NA | many | TRBV7-2 | CASSHEWSLPYEQYF | TGTGCCAGCAGCCACGAGTGGAGTCTTCCCTACGAGCAGTACTTC
TRBJ2-5 | NA | NA | TRBV5-1 | CASSLTGLGGEAQYF | TGCGCCAGCAGCTTAACCGGTCTGGGCGGGGAGGCCCAGTACTTC
TRBJ1-5 | NA | NA | TRBV20-1 | CSAMGQRDQPQHF | TGCAGTGCTATGGGGCAAAGGGATCAGCCCCAGCATTTT
TRBJ1-6 | NA | many | TRBV7-8 | CASSSQGVGYSNSPLHF | TGTGCCAGCAGCTCACAGGGTGTCGGATATAGTAATTCACCCCTCCACTTT
TRBJ2-7 | NA | NA | TRBV20-1 | CSARDPNRVSSYEQYF | TGCAGTGCTAGAGATCCCAACAGGGTGAGCTCCTACGAGCAGTACTTC
TRBJ1-4 | TRBD1 | NA | TRBV27 | CASRPTGRAEGKLFF | TGTGCCAGCAGACCGACAGGGAGAGCAGAAGGGAAACTGTTTTTT
TRBJ2-7 | TRBD2 | NA | TRBV20-1 | CSARVLAGGLFYEQYF | TGCAGTGCTAGAGTCCTAGCGGGAGGGTTGTTCTACGAGCAGTACTTC
TRBJ2-6 | NA | many | TRBV29-1 | CSASPSGANVLTF | TGCAGCGCTTCCCCGTCGGGGGCCAACGTCCTGACTTTC
TRBJ1-4 | NA | many | TRBV5-8 | CASRTSANEKLFF | TGTGCCAGCAGGACATCGGCTAATGAAAAACTGTTTTTT
TRBJ1-5 | TRBD1 | NA | TRBV5-6 | CASSLLTGEHSQPQHF | TGTGCCAGCAGCTTGTTGACAGGGGAACATAGTCAGCCCCAGCATTTT
TRBJ2-7 | TRBD1 | NA | TRBV7-9 | CASSVPTGDEQYF | TGTGCCAGCAGCGTCCCGACAGGGGACGAGCAGTACTTC
TRBJ2-7 | TRBD1 | many | TRBV15 | CATSRTNSSTGQISYEQYF | TGTGCCACCAGCAGAACTAACTCCTCGACAGGGCAAATTTCCTACGAGCAGTACTTC
TRBJ1-5 | TRBD1 | many | TRBV2 | CASRDRAVQPQHF | TGTGCCAGCAGGGACAGGGCGGTGCAGCCCCAGCATTTT
TRBJ2-1 | NA | NA | TRBV10-3 | CAISEREMGDEQFF | TGTGCCATCAGTGAGCGGGAGATGGGGGATGAGCAGTTCTTC
TRBJ1-1 | TRBD1 | few | TRBV24-1 | CATSAQGAEAFF | TGTGCCACCAGCGCACAGGGGGCTGAAGCTTTCTTT
TRBJ2-6 | NA | many | TRBV7-8 | CASSLVGGANVLTF | TGTGCCAGCAGCTTAGTAGGTGGGGCCAACGTCCTGACTTTC
TRBJ1-5 | NA | many | TRBV19 | CASRWARGNQPQHF | TGTGCCAGTAGGTGGGCACGGGGAAATCAGCCCCAGCATTTT
TRBJ2-5 | TRBD2 | few | TRBV19 | CASSTRVRLAGAKETQYF | TGTGCCAGTTCCACACGGGTAAGACTAGCGGGGGCTAAGGAGACCCAGTACTTC
TRBJ1-2 | TRBD1 | NA | TRBV5-4 | CASSPNNRGLFYGYTF | TGTGCCAGCAGCCCAAATAACAGGGGGCTGTTTTATGGCTACACCTTC
TRBJ2-7 | NA | few | TRBV28 | CASSSFATIKQYF | TGTGCCAGCAGTTCGTTCGCCACCATCAAGCAGTACTTC
TRBJ2-7 | NA | many | TRBV20-1 | CSARDEDGAYEQYF | TGCAGTGCTAGAGATGAGGACGGGGCCTACGAGCAGTACTTC
TRBJ2-7 | NA | many | TRBV7-9 | CASTYEYDGYEQYF | TGTGCCAGCACTTATGAATATGACGGGTACGAGCAGTACTTC
TRBJ1-1 | NA | NA | TRBV6-6 | CASSYSGTINTEAFF | TGTGCCAGCAGTTACTCCGGGACGATTAACACTGAAGCTTTCTTT
TRBJ1-3 | NA | many | TRBV2 | CASSDNVSGNTIYF | TGTGCCAGCAGTGATAACGTCTCTGGAAACACCATATATTTT
TRBJ2-7 | TRBD2 | many | TRBV20-1 | CSAGASGRYEQYF | TGCAGTGCCGGAGCTAGCGGGCGCTACGAGCAGTACTTC
TRBJ2-7 | TRBD2 | few | TRBV7-2 | CASSLTSGGTYEQYF | TGTGCCAGCAGCTTGACTAGCGGGGGGACCTACGAGCAGTACTTC
TRBJ1-1 | NA | many | TRBV7-9 | CASSFMGSPEAFF | TGTGCCAGCAGCTTTATGGGATCCCCTGAAGCTTTCTTT
TRBJ2-2 | TRBD2 | NA | TRBV2 | CASSVGGSQDTGELFF | TGTGCCAGCAGTGTGGGGGGGAGCCAGGACACCGGGGAGCTGTTTTTT
TRBJ1-2 | TRBD1 | NA | TRBV2 | CASSEGQGARGYTF | TGTGCCAGCAGTGAGGGACAGGGGGCGAGGGGCTACACCTTC
TRBJ1-5 | NA | NA | TRBV12-3/TRBV12-4 | CASSPLPASNQPQHF | TGTGCCAGCAGCCCCCTTCCAGCTAGCAATCAGCCCCAGCATTTT
TRBJ2-3 | NA | NA | TRBV7-9 | CASSLAHQGRLAADTQYF | TGTGCCAGCAGCTTAGCGCATCAGGGAAGGCTAGCCGCCGATACGCAGTATTTT
TRBJ1-5 | NA | NA | TRBV7-2 | CASSLIGGAAQHF | TGTGCCAGCAGCTTAATCGGTGGGGCAGCCCAGCATTTT
TRBJ2-2 | TRBD1 | NA | TRBV2 | CASQQSEKVDRDGELFF | TGTGCCAGCCAACAAAGTGAGAAAGTGGACAGGGACGGGGAGCTGTTTTTT
TRBJ1-2 | NA | many | TRBV5-4 | CASSLGGRAPPGGYTF | TGTGCCAGCAGCTTGGGGGGTCGGGCCCCTCCCGGTGGCTACACCTTC
TRBJ1-1 | NA | NA | TRBV5-1 | CASSLSWGSSAQPDF | TGCGCCAGCAGCTTGTCTTGGGGTTCCTCCGCTCAGCCCGACTTT
TRBJ2-7 | NA | NA | TRBV5-1 | CASSFTSDGSSSYEQYF | TGCGCCAGCAGCTTCACGTCCGACGGCTCGAGCTCCTACGAGCAGTACTTC
TRBJ1-2 | TRBD1 | few | TRBV7-9 | CASSGGTGLARGYTF | TGTGCCAGCAGCGGAGGGACAGGGCTGGCTAGGGGCTACACCTTC
TRBJ2-2 | NA | few | TRBV6-1 | CASRRPVTGELFF | TGTGCCAGCAGACGACCCGTGACCGGGGAGCTGTTTTTT
TRBJ2-7 | NA | NA | TRBV29-1 | CSVRDGTGEQYF | TGCAGCGTGCGGGACGGTACGGGGGAGCAGTACTTC
TRBJ1-1 | NA | NA | TRBV7-8 | CASSTTLGGHTEAFF | TGTGCCAGTAGTACTACACTCGGCGGGCACACTGAAGCTTTCTTT
TRBJ1-4 | NA | few | TRBV7-2 | CASSSTGRGTEKLFF | TGTGCCAGCAGCTCAACCGGACGGGGAACTGAAAAACTGTTTTTT
TRBJ2-7 | NA | NA | TRBV25-1 | CASSEYVYEQYF | TGTGCCAGCAGTGAATACGTCTACGAGCAGTACTTC
TRBJ2-5 | NA | NA | TRBV20-1 | CSSGLAQYF | TGCAGTTCGGGCTTAGCCCAGTACTTC
TRBJ1-6 | NA | many | TRBV2 | CASGGTPSNSPLHF | TGTGCCAGCGGGGGGACCCCCTCTAATTCACCCCTCCACTTT
TRBJ2-5 | NA | many | TRBV24-1 | CATSDTTGGETQYF | TGTGCCACCAGTGACACGACAGGAGGGGAGACCCAGTACTTC
TRBJ1-5 | NA | few | TRBV19 | CASSSAPLASAKQPQHF | TGTGCCAGTAGTAGCGCTCCTCTGGCGTCCGCTAAGCAGCCCCAGCATTTT
TRBJ1-1 | NA | NA | TRBV19 | CASSLGEPPREVEAFF | TGTGCCAGCAGTTTAGGGGAGCCCCCCAGGGAGGTTGAAGCTTTCTTT
TRBJ2-5 | TRBD2 | NA | TRBV6-1 | CASSEVRGGVWETQYF | TGTGCCAGCAGTGAAGTGCGGGGGGGCGTGTGGGAGACCCAGTACTTC
TRBJ1-1 | NA | many | TRBV15 | CATSRVTLGANTEAFF | TGTGCCACCAGCAGAGTAACCCTTGGGGCAAACACTGAAGCTTTCTTT
TRBJ2-7 | NA | many | TRBV4-1 | CASSQVGGENEQYF | TGCGCCAGCAGCCAAGTCGGTGGGGAGAACGAGCAGTACTTC
TRBJ2-5 | NA | NA | TRBV12-3/TRBV12-4 | CASGEGWGETQYF | TGTGCCAGCGGCGAGGGGTGGGGAGAGACCCAGTACTTC
TRBJ1-3 | TRBD1 | few | TRBV7-2 | CASSSLWDRGSGNTIYF | TGTGCCAGCAGCTCCCTTTGGGACAGGGGCTCTGGAAACACCATATATTTT
TRBJ1-3 | NA | NA | TRBV10-1 | CASPSTTNSGNTIYF | TGCGCCAGCCCAAGTACGACCAACTCTGGAAACACCATATATTTT
TRBJ1-5 | NA | NA | TRBV10-3 | CAISSYRDNQPQHF | TGTGCCATCAGTTCCTACAGAGACAATCAGCCCCAGCATTTT
TRBJ1-2 | TRBD1 | NA | TRBV10-3 | CAISDHADRDVGYTF | TGTGCCATCAGTGATCATGCGGACAGGGACGTCGGCTACACCTTC
TRBJ1-1 | NA | NA | TRBV9 | CASSQYGRENTEAFF | TGTGCCAGCAGCCAGTATGGACGGGAGAACACTGAAGCTTTCTTT
TRBJ2-7 | NA | NA | TRBV24-1 | CATSARTASGEQYF | TGTGCCACCAGTGCCCGGACGGCGTCGGGCGAGCAGTACTTC